This entry is about one T cell receptor (beta chain). Its antigen is as yet unknown. The CDR3 has 18 amino acids. The germline V gene encodes CDR1 SGHNT and CDR2 YYREEE (reference sequence). Losses at the gene ends were 4 bases for V and 0 bases for J; bases not matched to a gene: 14. The data are from a study of cytomegalovirus exposure and HLA in healthy donors. Study-level findings and limits: Fewer N-insertions (relative to the approximately 670-donor mean) were reportedly seen in an Asian-associated ancestry cluster in a later analysis. As confirmed in vitro, a few CMV-associated chains were specific for CMV antigens.

The PCR ran on 60 Vbeta and 13 Jbeta primers. Measured with immunoSEQ multiplex PCR; TCRdb has only the in-frame clones, and not every one. Altogether some 100,000 clones are present, 65% to 75% being singletons, with the ten largest covering under 3.5%. The receptor's source is a female donor in good health and CMV-seropositive. The specimen was PBMCs. The rearrangement joins TRBV5-4 to TRBJ2-7; 9 positions agree with TRBD2. The CDR3 DNA is TGTGCCAGCAGCCAAGGGCTGGCTAGCGGGATTATCTCCTACGAGCAGTACTTC. It yields the protein CASSQGLASGIISYEQYF.